A selection of T cell receptor beta chains follows, all from one sample in a study of radiotherapy plus CTLA-4 blockade in lung cancer. The repertoire was sequenced with immunoSEQ multiplex PCR; TCRdb's copy has only in-frame clones and lacks some. The data hold some 100,000 clones, with roughly 74% observed a single time. This sample comprised peripheral blood, obtained from a patient treated with radiotherapy plus ipilimumab. The receptors here all came from a human donor with non-small cell lung cancer who had a partial response to radiotherapy plus ipilimumab. The CDR3 runs from the conserved cysteine through the conserved F or W. Each record gives: J gene, clone size, V gene, D gene, CDR3 protein, CDR3 DNA. The D gene is left open where the match is weak. Only some rows state a clone size, as once, few, many or a class for expanded clones.

TRBJ2-7 | NA | TRBV7-9 | NA | CASSLGAGGASYEQYF | TGTGCCAGCAGCTTAGGAGCCGGGGGAGCCTCCTACGAGCAGTACTTC
TRBJ1-2 | once | TRBV30 | TRBD1 | CASLNLDGQVSYGYTF | TGTGCCTCCTTGAACTTAGATGGACAGGTTAGCTATGGCTACACCTTC
TRBJ2-4 | NA | TRBV6-1 | NA | CASSGRGSAKNIQYF | TGTGCCAGCAGTGGACGGGGATCCGCCAAAAACATTCAGTACTTC
TRBJ2-1 | once | TRBV6-5 | NA | CASSLTSYNEQFF | TGTGCCAGCAGTCTGACTAGCTACAATGAGCAGTTCTTC
TRBJ2-3 | few | TRBV6-5 | TRBD1 | CASSTQGASTDTQYF | TGTGCCAGCAGTACACAGGGGGCGAGCACAGATACGCAGTATTTT
TRBJ1-2 | NA | TRBV28 | NA | CASSLVHHTDRPNYGYTF | TGTGCCAGCAGCCTTGTCCACCATACCGACAGGCCCAACTATGGCTACACCTTC
TRBJ2-5 | NA | TRBV4-3 | TRBD2 | CASSQMETSGGKETQYF | TGCGCCAGCAGCCAAATGGAAACTAGCGGGGGCAAAGAGACCCAGTACTTC
TRBJ2-5 | NA | TRBV9 | NA | CASSVGLAAGETQYF | TGTGCCAGCAGCGTAGGATTAGCTGCTGGGGAGACCCAGTACTTC
TRBJ2-1 | NA | TRBV5-5 | NA | CASSLDFQGAYNEQFF | TGTGCCAGCAGCTTGGATTTCCAGGGCGCCTACAATGAGCAGTTCTTC
TRBJ2-7 | NA | TRBV27 | NA | CASSLATQSSYEQYF | TGTGCCAGCAGTTTAGCCACCCAAAGCTCCTACGAGCAGTACTTC
TRBJ2-3 | NA | TRBV28 | NA | CASRPSRATSTDTQYF | TGTGCCAGCAGACCTAGTCGAGCAACTAGCACAGATACGCAGTATTTT
TRBJ1-1 | NA | TRBV19 | TRBD1 | CASSTRQGLTEAFF | TGTGCCAGTAGTACCAGACAGGGACTGACTGAAGCTTTCTTT
TRBJ1-2 | NA | TRBV28 | NA | CASSLPPGPYGYTF | TGTGCCAGCAGTTTGCCGCCGGGTCCCTATGGCTACACCTTC
TRBJ1-1 | NA | TRBV18 | TRBD1 | CASSLGQGETEAFF | TGTGCCAGCTCATTAGGACAGGGAGAGACTGAAGCTTTCTTT
TRBJ2-3 | NA | TRBV6-6 | TRBD2 | CASSKLAGSTDTQYF | TGTGCCAGCAGCAAACTAGCGGGGAGCACAGATACGCAGTATTTT
TRBJ1-6 | NA | TRBV5-1 | TRBD1 | CASSLETGKNSPLHF | TGCGCCAGCAGCTTGGAGACAGGGAAGAATTCACCCCTCCACTTT
TRBJ2-1 | NA | TRBV6-5 | NA | CASSSDGALINEQFF | TGTGCCAGCAGTTCCGACGGAGCACTAATCAATGAGCAGTTCTTC
TRBJ1-1 | NA | TRBV6-1 | NA | CASSETGTPTEAFF | TGTGCCAGCAGCGAGACCGGGACACCCACTGAAGCTTTCTTT
TRBJ1-6 | few | TRBV6-1 | TRBD1 | CASTLTGQGLSPLHF | TGTGCCAGCACTCTCACGGGACAGGGGCTGTCACCCCTCCACTTT
TRBJ2-7 | few | TRBV13 | TRBD2 | CASRTSGSYEQYF | TGTGCCAGCAGGACTAGCGGGAGCTACGAGCAGTACTTC
TRBJ1-2 | NA | TRBV2 | TRBD1 | CASSGTGAAYYTF | TGTGCCAGCAGTGGGACAGGGGCAGCTTACTACACCTTC
TRBJ1-5 | NA | TRBV5-4 | NA | CASSFGQGRQPQHF | TGTGCCAGCAGCTTCGGGCAGGGTCGTCAGCCCCAGCATTTT
TRBJ2-2 | NA | TRBV9 | NA | CASSALAGELFF | TGTGCCAGCAGCGCACTCGCCGGGGAGCTGTTTTTT
TRBJ2-1 | NA | TRBV11-1 | NA | CASSLDGGRTNNEQFF | TGTGCCAGCAGCTTAGATGGAGGCCGGACGAACAATGAGCAGTTCTTC
TRBJ2-7 | NA | TRBV7-8 | TRBD1 | CASSPRDSTYEQYF | TGTGCCAGCAGCCCCCGGGACAGCACCTACGAGCAGTACTTC
TRBJ2-7 | once | TRBV6-4 | TRBD2 | CASSDSASGLYEQYF | TGTGCCAGCAGTGACTCGGCTAGCGGACTCTACGAGCAGTACTTC
TRBJ2-2 | NA | TRBV10-3 | TRBD2 | CAISEAGVAGRTGELFF | TGTGCCATCAGTGAGGCGGGAGTAGCGGGAAGGACCGGGGAGCTGTTTTTT
TRBJ2-7 | NA | TRBV5-1 | NA | CASSFGQVSSYEQYF | TGCGCCAGCAGTTTTGGTCAGGTTAGCTCCTACGAGCAGTACTTC
TRBJ1-3 | NA | TRBV6-5 | NA | CASSPRGHAGNTIYF | TGTGCCAGCAGTCCTCGCGGGCATGCTGGAAACACCATATATTTT
TRBJ1-2 | NA | TRBV6-1 | TRBD1 | CASKTGVDYGYTF | TGTGCCAGCAAGACAGGGGTGGACTATGGCTACACCTTC
TRBJ1-5 | NA | TRBV7-8 | NA | CASSLAERNQPQHF | TGTGCCAGCAGCTTAGCTGAACGGAATCAGCCCCAGCATTTT
TRBJ2-3 | NA | TRBV2 | TRBD1 | CASSEGGQGGDTQYF | TGTGCCAGCAGTGAGGGGGGACAGGGAGGAGATACGCAGTATTTT
TRBJ2-1 | NA | TRBV5-4 | NA | CASSGGRNEQFF | TGTGCCAGCAGCGGGGGGAGGAATGAGCAGTTCTTC